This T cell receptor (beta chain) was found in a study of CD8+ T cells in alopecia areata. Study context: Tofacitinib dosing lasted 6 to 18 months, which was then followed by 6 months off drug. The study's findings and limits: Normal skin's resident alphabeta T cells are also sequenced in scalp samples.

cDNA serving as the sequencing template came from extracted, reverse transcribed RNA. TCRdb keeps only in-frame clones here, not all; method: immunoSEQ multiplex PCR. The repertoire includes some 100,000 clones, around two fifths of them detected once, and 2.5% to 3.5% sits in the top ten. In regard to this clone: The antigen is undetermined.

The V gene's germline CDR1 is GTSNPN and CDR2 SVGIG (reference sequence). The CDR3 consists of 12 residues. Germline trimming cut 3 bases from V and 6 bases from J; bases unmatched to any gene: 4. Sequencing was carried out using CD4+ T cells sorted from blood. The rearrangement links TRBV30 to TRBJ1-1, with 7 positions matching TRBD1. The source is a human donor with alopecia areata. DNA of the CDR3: TGTGCCTGGAGACAGGGGTTTTCTGAAGCTTTCTTT. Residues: CAWRQGFSEAFF.